The source of this T cell receptor beta chain is a study of T cell repertoires in cytomegalovirus infection. Study as a whole: Researchers turned to recently identified HLA-C-restricted CMV epitopes as well as well-studied HLA-B-restricted ones.

Study-level findings and limits: HLA-C-restricted, CMV-specific TCR beta clonotypes were dominant ex vivo.

TCRdb analysed the reads with MiXCR anew, one entry per CDR3 protein. The top ten hold 48% of the sample, which has some 560,000 distinct CDR3 sequences, just under 40% seen once. V was pared by 2 bases and J by 6 bases, with 11 bases between. Germline CDR1 is MDHEN and CDR2 is SYDVKM. This CDR3 contains 14 residues. This clonotype was seen more than once but under ten times. Its antigen is currently unknown. The material sequenced was cultured PBMCs, taken from culture after CMV antigen stimulation. The J gene is TRBJ1-5, the V gene TRBV28; D may be TRBD1 (5 bases). The receptor was isolated from a human donor in good health (CMV status not recorded). Some clones in this sample may be carry-over from other donors' samples. In nucleotides, the CDR3 is TGTGCCAGCAGTTTAACCGGAGGGGTTCAGCCCCAGCATTTT. Protein product: CASSLTGGVQPQHF.